This record covers a single TCR beta chain. No antigen is known for it. The repertoire was sequenced with immunoSEQ multiplex PCR; TCRdb's copy has only in-frame clones and lacks some. The sample holds 100,000 to 150,000 clones, 89% seen once. These data come from a study of cytomegalovirus exposure and HLA in healthy donors. V gave up 2 bases and J gave up 3 bases, with 5 bases separating them. Looked up from germline, CDR1 is SQVTM and CDR2 is ANQGSEA. This CDR3 comprises 11 residues. Findings of the study overall: There were some public TCRs occurring in many donors, but most TCR sequences were rare.

This TCR was sampled from a woman in her late teens or twenties in good health and CMV-seronegative. The genes are TRBV29-1 and TRBJ2-7; D is unclear. Sequencing was carried out using PBMCs. This CDR3 is CSVEFIYEQYF. CDR3 nucleotides: TGCAGCGTTGAATTTATCTACGAGCAGTACTTC.